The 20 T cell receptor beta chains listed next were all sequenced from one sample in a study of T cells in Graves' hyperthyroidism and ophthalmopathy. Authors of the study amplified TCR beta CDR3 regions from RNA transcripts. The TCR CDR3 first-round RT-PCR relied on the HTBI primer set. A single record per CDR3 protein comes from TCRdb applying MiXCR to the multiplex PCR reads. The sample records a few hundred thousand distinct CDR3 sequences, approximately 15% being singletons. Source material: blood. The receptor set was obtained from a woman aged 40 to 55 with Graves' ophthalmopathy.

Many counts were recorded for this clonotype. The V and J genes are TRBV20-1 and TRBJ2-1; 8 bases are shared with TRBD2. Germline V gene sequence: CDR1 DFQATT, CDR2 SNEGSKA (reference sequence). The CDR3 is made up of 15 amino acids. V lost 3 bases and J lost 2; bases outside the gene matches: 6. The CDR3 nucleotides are TGCAGTGCTAGGGTAGCGGGGAGAACCTACAATGAGCAGTTCTTC. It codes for CSARVAGRTYNEQFF.

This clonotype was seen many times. The CDR3 here is CSARVFTSGRVDEQFF. CDR3 bases: TGCAGTGCTAGAGTTTTTACTAGCGGGAGAGTCGATGAGCAGTTCTTC. This sequence joins TRBV20-1 and TRBJ2-1; 11 bases map to TRBD2. Germline-derived CDR1 and CDR2 are DFQATT and SNEGSKA (reference sequence). V gave up 1 base and J gave up 8 bases; unmatched junction bases: 10. CDR3 length: 16 residues.

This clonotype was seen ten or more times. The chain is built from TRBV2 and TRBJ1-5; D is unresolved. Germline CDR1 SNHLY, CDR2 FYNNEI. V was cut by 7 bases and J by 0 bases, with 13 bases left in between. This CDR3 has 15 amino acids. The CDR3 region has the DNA TGTGCCAGCAATATCGTCGGTTATAGCAATCAGCCCCAGCATTTT. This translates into CASNIVGYSNQPQHF.

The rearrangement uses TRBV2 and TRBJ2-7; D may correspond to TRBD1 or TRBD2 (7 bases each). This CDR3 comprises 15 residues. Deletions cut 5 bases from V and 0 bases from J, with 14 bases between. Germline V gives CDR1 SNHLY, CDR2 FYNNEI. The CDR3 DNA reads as TGTGCCAGCAGTCGTCAGGGGGGGAGCTCCTACGAGCAGTACTTC. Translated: CASSRQGGSSYEQYF.

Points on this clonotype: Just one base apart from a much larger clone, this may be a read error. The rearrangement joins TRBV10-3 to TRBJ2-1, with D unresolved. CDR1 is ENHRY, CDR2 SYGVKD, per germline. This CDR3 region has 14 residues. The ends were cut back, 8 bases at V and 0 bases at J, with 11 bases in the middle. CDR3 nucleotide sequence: TGTGCCATCTGGTCTTCACACTCCTACAATGAGCAGTTCTTC. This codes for CAIWSSHSYNEQFF.

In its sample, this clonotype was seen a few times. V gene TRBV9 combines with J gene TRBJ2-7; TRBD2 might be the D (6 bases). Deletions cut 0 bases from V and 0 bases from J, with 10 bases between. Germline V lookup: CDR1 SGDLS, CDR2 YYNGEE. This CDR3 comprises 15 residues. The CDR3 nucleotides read TGTGCCAGCAGCGTAGGGCTAGCGACCTCCTACGAGCAGTACTTC. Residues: CASSVGLATSYEQYF.

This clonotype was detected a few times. Here the CDR3 reads CASNGQLQETQYF. CDR3 DNA: TGTGCCAGTAACGGACAGCTACAAGAGACCCAGTACTTC. The gene calls are TRBV2 and TRBJ2-5; tentative D call: TRBD1 (6 bases). Germline V gene lookup returns CDR1 SNHLY and CDR2 FYNNEI. This CDR3 spans 13 amino acids. V was cut by 9 bases and J by 2 bases, with 13 bases left in between.

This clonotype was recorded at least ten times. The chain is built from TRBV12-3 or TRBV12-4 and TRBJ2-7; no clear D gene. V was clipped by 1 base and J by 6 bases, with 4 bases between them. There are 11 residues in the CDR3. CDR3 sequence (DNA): TGTGCCAGCAGTTTAGTGAGCGAGCAGTACTTC. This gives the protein CASSLVSEQYF.

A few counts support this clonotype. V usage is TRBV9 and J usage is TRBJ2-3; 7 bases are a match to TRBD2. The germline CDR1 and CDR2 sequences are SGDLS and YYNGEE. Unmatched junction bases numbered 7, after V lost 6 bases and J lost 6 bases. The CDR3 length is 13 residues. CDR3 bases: TGTGCCAGCAAAGGAGCGGGAAGCGATACGCAGTATTTT. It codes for CASKGAGSDTQYF.

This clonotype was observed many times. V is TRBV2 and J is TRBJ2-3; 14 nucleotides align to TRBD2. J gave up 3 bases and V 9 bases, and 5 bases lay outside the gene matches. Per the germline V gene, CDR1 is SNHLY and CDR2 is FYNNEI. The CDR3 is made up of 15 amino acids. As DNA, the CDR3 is TGTGCCAGAGGGACTAGCGGGAGTCCAACAGATACGCAGTATTTT. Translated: CARGTSGSPTDTQYF.

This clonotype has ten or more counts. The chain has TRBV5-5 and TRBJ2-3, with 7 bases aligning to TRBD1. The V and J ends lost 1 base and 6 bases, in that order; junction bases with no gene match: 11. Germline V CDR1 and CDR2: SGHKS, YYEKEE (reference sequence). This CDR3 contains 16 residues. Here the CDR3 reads CASSLTPDRSLDTQYF. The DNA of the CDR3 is TGTGCCAGCAGCTTGACCCCGGACAGGTCTTTGGATACGCAGTATTTT. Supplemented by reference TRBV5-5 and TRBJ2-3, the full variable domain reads DAGVTQSPTHLIKTRGQQVTLRCSPISGHKSVSWYQQVLGQGPQFIFQYYEKEERGRGNFPDRFSARQFPNYSSELNVNALLLGDSALYLCASSLTPDRSLDTQYFGPGTRLTVL.

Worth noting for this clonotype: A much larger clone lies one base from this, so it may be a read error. The CDR3: CASRIYNEQFF. DNA for the CDR3: TGTGCCAGCAGGATCTACAATGAGCAGTTCTTC. The chain recombines TRBV27 with TRBJ2-1; D gene unclear. This CDR3 is built from 11 residues. Germline-derived CDR1 and CDR2 are MNHEY and SMNVEV (reference sequence). V gave up 6 bases and J gave up 3 bases, with 3 bases separating them.

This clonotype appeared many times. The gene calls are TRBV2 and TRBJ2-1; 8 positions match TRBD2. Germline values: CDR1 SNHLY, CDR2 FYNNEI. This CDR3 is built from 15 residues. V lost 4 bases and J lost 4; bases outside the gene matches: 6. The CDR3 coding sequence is TGTGCCAGCAGTGCTCAGCGGGGGAAATACAATGAGCAGTTCTTC. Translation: CASSAQRGKYNEQFF.

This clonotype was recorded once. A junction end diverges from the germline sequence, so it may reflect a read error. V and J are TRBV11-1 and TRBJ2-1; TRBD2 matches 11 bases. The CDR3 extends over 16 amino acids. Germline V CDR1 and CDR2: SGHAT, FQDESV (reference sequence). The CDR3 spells CASSLGTSGSYNAQFF. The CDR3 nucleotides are TGTGCCAGCAGCTTAGGGACTAGCGGGTCCTATAATGCGCAGTTCTTC.

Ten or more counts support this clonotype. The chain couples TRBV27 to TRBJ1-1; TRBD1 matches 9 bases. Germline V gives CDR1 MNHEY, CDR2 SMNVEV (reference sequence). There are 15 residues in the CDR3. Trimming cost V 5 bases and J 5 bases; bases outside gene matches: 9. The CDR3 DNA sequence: TGTGCCAGCAGTCCCATACAGGGGGCGCGGACTGAAGCTTTCTTT. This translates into CASSPIQGARTEAFF.

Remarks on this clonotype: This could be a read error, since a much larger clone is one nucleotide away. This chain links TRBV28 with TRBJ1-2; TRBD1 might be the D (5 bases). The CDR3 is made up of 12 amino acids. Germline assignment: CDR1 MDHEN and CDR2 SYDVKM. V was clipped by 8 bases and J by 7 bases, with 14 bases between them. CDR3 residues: CASRPGGLGYTF. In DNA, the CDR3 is TGTGCCAGCCGACCGGGGGGACTTGGCTACACCTTC.

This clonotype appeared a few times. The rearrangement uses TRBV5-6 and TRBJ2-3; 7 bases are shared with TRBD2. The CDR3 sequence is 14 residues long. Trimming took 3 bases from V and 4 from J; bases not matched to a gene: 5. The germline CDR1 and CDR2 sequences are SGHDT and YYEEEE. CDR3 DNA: TGTGCCAGCAGCTGGGGAGGGTATTCAGATACGCAGTATTTT. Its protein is CASSWGGYSDTQYF. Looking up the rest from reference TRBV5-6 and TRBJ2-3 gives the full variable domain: DAGVTQSPTHLIKTRGQQVTLRCSPKSGHDTVSWYQQALGQGPQFIFQYYEEEERQRGNFPDRFSGHQFPNYSSELNVNALLLGDSALYLCASSWGGYSDTQYFGPGTRLTVL.

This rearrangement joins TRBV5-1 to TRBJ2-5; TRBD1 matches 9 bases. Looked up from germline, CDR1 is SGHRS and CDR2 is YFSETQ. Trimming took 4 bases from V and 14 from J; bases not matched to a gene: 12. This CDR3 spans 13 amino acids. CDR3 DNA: TGCGCCAGCAGCCTGAACTCCCGGGACAGGGACTACTTC. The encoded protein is CASSLNSRDRDYF.

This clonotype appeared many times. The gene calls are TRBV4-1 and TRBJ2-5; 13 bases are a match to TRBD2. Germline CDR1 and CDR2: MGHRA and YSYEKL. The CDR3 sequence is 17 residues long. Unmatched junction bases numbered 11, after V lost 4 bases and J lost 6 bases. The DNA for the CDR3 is TGCGCCAGCAGCCCAACCTCGGAGACTAGCGGGGGGAAGACCCAGTACTTC. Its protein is CASSPTSETSGGKTQYF.

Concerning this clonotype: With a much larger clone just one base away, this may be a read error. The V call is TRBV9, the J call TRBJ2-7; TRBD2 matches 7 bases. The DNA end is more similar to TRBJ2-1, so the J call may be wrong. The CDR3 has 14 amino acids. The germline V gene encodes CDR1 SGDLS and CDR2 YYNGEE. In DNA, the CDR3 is TGTGCCAGCAGCGTAGCTGCGGGAGTTTACGAGCAGTTCTTC. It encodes CASSVAAGVYEQFF.